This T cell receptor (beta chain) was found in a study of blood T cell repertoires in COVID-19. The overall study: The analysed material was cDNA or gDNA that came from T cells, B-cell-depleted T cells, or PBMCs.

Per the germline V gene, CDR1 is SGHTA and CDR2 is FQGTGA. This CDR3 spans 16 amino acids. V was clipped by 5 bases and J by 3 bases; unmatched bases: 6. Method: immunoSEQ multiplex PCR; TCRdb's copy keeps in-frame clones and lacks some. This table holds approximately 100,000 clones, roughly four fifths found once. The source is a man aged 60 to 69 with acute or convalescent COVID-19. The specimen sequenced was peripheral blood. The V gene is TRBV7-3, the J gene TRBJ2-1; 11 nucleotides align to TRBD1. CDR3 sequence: CASSLGQGAFYNEQFF. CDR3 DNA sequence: TGTGCCAGCAGCCTTGGACAGGGGGCTTTCTACAATGAGCAGTTCTTC.